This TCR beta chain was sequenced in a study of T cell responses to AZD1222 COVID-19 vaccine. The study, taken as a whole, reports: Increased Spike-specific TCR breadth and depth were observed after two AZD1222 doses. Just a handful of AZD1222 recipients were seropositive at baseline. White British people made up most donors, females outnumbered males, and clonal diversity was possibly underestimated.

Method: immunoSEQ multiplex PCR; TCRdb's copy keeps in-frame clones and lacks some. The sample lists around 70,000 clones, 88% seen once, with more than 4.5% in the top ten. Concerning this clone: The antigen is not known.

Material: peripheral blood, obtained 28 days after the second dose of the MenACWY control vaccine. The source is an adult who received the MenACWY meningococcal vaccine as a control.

The CDR3 DNA is TGTGCCAGCAGCTTACTAGAGGCCGACGAGCAGTACTTC. Its translation is CASSLLEADEQYF. The rearrangement uses TRBV7-2 and TRBJ2-7; D ambiguous. V lost 2 bases to trimming and J lost 5 bases, with 10 bases between them. Germline CDR1 reads SGHTA; CDR2 reads FQGNSA. The CDR3 spans 13 residues. The whole variable domain, remainder taken from reference TRBV7-2 and TRBJ2-7, is GAGVSQSPSNKVTEKGKDVELRCDPISGHTALYWYRQSLGQGLEFLIYFQGNSAPDKSGLPSDRFSAERTGGSVSTLTIQRTQQEDSAVYLCASSLLEADEQYFGPGTRLTVT.